This TCR beta chain was retrieved from a study of cytomegalovirus exposure and HLA in healthy donors. A remark on this clone: What it binds is not known. The sample has other DNA sequences that encode this CDR3 too.

Study-level results: Being indistinguishable, some V segments were excluded, TRBV6-2 and TRBV6-3 among them. In a later analysis, at a false discovery rate of 0.05, 17,000 or so TCR beta sequences matched HLA alleles. The study listed under 200 cytomegalovirus-associated TCR beta chains.

The CDR3 sequence is 12 residues long. The V gene lost 7 bases and the J gene lost 3 bases, with 9 bases spanning the gap. Germline V CDR1 and CDR2: SGDLS, YYNGEE. PCR involved 60 Vbeta and 13 Jbeta primers. Data came from immunoSEQ multiplex PCR; TCRdb stores just in-frame clones and leaves some out. The sample has about 110,000 clones; 60% to 85% are singletons. This TCR came from a female donor in good health and CMV-seropositive. The sample taken for sequencing was PBMCs. The chain links TRBV9 to TRBJ2-3; D gene uncertain. The CDR3: CASSSSTDTQYF. The CDR3 DNA reads TGTGCCAGCTCCTCTAGTACAGATACGCAGTATTTT.